The 13 T cell receptor beta chains below come from one sample, sequenced in a study of T cells in Graves' hyperthyroidism and ophthalmopathy. The investigators amplified TCR beta CDR3 regions from RNA transcripts. An initial round of RT-PCR targeting the TCR CDR3 relied on the HTBI primer set. MiXCR, applied by TCRdb to the multiplex PCR reads, yields one record per CDR3 protein. Of some 560,000 distinct CDR3 sequences in the sample, approximately 14% were seen once. The specimen sequenced was blood. The receptors originated from a woman in her twenties or thirties with Graves' hyperthyroidism.

This clonotype appeared many times. V is TRBV20-1 and J is TRBJ1-5; 10 nucleotides agree with TRBD1. Germline trimming cut 4 bases from V and 7 bases from J; bases unmatched to any gene: 7. CDR1 is DFQATT, CDR2 SNEGSKA, per germline (reference sequence). The CDR3 has 14 amino acids. The CDR3 region is CSAIDRGPKQPQHF. DNA of the CDR3: TGCAGTGCTATCGACAGGGGGCCAAAGCAGCCCCAGCATTTT.

This clonotype was counted at least ten times. The V and J genes are TRBV5-1 and TRBJ2-7; D gene unclear. Germline CDR1 SGHRS, CDR2 YFSETQ. The CDR3 has 14 residues. The V end was cut by 0 bases, the J end by 2 bases, with 9 bases between. CDR3 residues: CASSLGQVPYEQYF. The CDR3 coding sequence is TGCGCCAGCAGCTTGGGGCAGGTCCCCTACGAGCAGTACTTC.

The CDR3 loop reads CASSPYGLADYNEQFF. The CDR3 nucleotides read TGCGCCAGCAGCCCATACGGACTAGCGGACTACAATGAGCAGTTCTTC. This chain joins TRBV4-3 and TRBJ2-1; TRBD2 aligns across 10 bases. With V trimmed by 4 bases and J by 3 bases, 6 bases remained unmatched. CDR3 size: 16 residues. Germline V CDR1 and CDR2: LGHNA, YSLEER.

A note on this clonotype: Just one base apart from a much larger clone, this may be a read error. The V and J genes are TRBV30 and TRBJ1-5; D gene ambiguous. The V end lost 3 bases, the J end lost 0 bases, and 9 bases lay between the germline ends. CDR3 length: 14 amino acids. The germline V gene has CDR1 GTSNPN and CDR2 SVGIG (reference sequence). As DNA, the CDR3 is TGTGCCTGGAGCAATTGGCATAGCAATCAGCCCCAGCATTTT. Translation gives CAWSNWHSNQPQHF.

This clonotype appeared many times. V usage is TRBV6-1 and J usage is TRBJ2-7; 9 bases fit TRBD2. V lost 10 bases and J lost 4; bases outside the gene matches: 14. Germline V lookup: CDR1 MNHNS, CDR2 SASEGT. The CDR3 is 15 residues long. The CDR3 reads CATLPDLAGQYEQYF. The DNA of the CDR3 is TGTGCCACCCTACCAGATCTAGCGGGACAGTACGAGCAGTACTTC.

J is TRBJ1-2 and V is TRBV29-1; 9 bases are a match to TRBD1. J was trimmed by 1 base and V by 7 bases; bases with no gene match: 7. The CDR3 is 14 amino acids. Germline V gene data show CDR1 as SQVTM and CDR2 as ANQGSEA. Here the CDR3 DNA reads TGCAGCGCAGAACAGGGGGCAGATAACTATGGCTACACCTTC. This translates into CSAEQGADNYGYTF.

The V gene is TRBV27, the J gene TRBJ2-3; the match to TRBD2 covers 9 bases. CDR3 length: 18 residues. Germline trimming cut 5 bases from V and 2 bases from J; bases unmatched to any gene: 14. The germline V gene encodes CDR1 MNHEY and CDR2 SMNVEV (reference sequence). CDR3 coding DNA: TGTGCCAGCAGTCCCTCGATCGTAGCGGGAGTTGTCACAGATACGCAGTATTTT. This gives the protein CASSPSIVAGVVTDTQYF.

This clonotype was counted a few times. The chain employs TRBV19 and TRBJ2-1; D may be TRBD2 (6 bases). V was shortened by 7 bases and J by 0 bases, with 10 bases between the two germline ends. This CDR3 contains 14 residues. Germline V gives CDR1 LNHDA, CDR2 SQIVND (reference sequence). The CDR3, as DNA: TGTGCCAGTACCACGGACTACTCCTACAATGAGCAGTTCTTC. This encodes CASTTDYSYNEQFF.

This clonotype was counted a few times. This chain links TRBV12-3 or TRBV12-4 with TRBJ1-4, with D possibly being TRBD1 (5 bases). The germline V and J ends were trimmed by 0 bases and 11 bases, with 19 bases remaining between them. There are 16 residues in the CDR3. The CDR3 protein is CASSLAQGALAGKLFF. DNA for the CDR3: TGTGCCAGCAGTTTAGCGCAGGGCGCCCTTGCGGGGAAACTGTTTTTT.

In its sample, this clonotype was seen many times. The chain joins TRBV7-2 to TRBJ2-2, with 9 nucleotides matching TRBD2. Trimming at V came to 2 bases and at J to 6 bases, leaving 4 bases not matched to a gene. CDR1 is SGHTA and CDR2 is FQGNSA in the germline V gene. The CDR3 totals 15 residues. DNA of the CDR3: TGTGCCAGCAGCTTAAGTCTAGCGGGACCCGGGGAGCTGTTTTTT. Encoded protein: CASSLSLAGPGELFF. The full variable domain, its missing parts supplied by reference TRBV7-2 and TRBJ2-2, is GAGVSQSPSNKVTEKGKDVELRCDPISGHTALYWYRQSLGQGLEFLIYFQGNSAPDKSGLPSDRFSAERTGGSVSTLTIQRTQQEDSAVYLCASSLSLAGPGELFFGEGSRLTVL.

This clonotype was recorded a few times. V and J are TRBV20-1 and TRBJ2-7, with TRBD2 matching over 7 bases. The ends lost 1 base at V and 2 bases at J; junction bases unmatched: 8. The V gene's germline CDR1 is DFQATT and CDR2 SNEGSKA (reference sequence). CDR3 length: 15 residues. CDR3 region: CSARGERGNTYEQYF. DNA for the CDR3: TGCAGTGCTAGAGGGGAGCGGGGTAATACCTACGAGCAGTACTTC.

This clonotype was detected only a few times. The chain joins TRBV19 to TRBJ2-7; 9 nucleotides match TRBD1. V trimming: 6 bases; J trimming: 2 bases; junction bases outside the gene matches: 5. CDR3 size: 14 residues. Looked up from germline, CDR1 is LNHDA and CDR2 is SQIVND (reference sequence). CDR3 sequence: CASSHGTGTYEQYF. In DNA, the CDR3 is TGTGCCAGTAGCCACGGGACAGGGACCTACGAGCAGTACTTC. The variable domain in full, completed from reference TRBV19 and TRBJ2-7, reads DGGITQSPKYLFRKEGQNVTLSCEQNLNHDAMYWYRQDPGQGLRLIYYSQIVNDFQKGDIAEGYSVSREKKESFPLTVTSAQKNPTAFYLCASSHGTGTYEQYFGPGTRLTVT.

This clonotype was picked up a small number of times. V gene TRBV3-1 combines with J gene TRBJ2-1, with D maybe TRBD1 (5 bases). The CDR3 covers 20 residues. In germline, CDR1 is LGHDT, CDR2 YNNKEL (reference sequence). The V end was cut by 3 bases, the J end by 0 bases, with 24 bases between. The CDR3 here is CASSQSDYMIQGSSYNEQFF. CDR3 nucleotide sequence: TGTGCCAGCAGCCAGTCAGATTATATGATTCAGGGAAGCTCCTACAATGAGCAGTTCTTC.